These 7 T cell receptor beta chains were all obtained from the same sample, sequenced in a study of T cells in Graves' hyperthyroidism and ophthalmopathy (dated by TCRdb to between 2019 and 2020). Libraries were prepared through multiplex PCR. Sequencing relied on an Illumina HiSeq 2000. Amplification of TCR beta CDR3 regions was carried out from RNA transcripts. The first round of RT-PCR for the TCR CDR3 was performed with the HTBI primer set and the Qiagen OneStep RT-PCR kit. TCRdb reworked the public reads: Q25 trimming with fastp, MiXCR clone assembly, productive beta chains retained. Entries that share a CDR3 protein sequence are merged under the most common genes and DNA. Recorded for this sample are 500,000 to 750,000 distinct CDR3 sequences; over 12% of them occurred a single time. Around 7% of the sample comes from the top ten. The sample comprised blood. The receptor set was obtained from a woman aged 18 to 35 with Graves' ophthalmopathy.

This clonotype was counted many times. CDR3 protein: CSARGAGGKQWDTQYF. The CDR3 nucleotides are TGCAGTGCTAGGGGAGCGGGAGGAAAACAGTGGGATACGCAGTATTTT. The J gene is TRBJ2-3, the V gene TRBV20-1, with 9 bases fitting TRBD2. CDR3 length: 16 residues. With V trimmed by 3 bases and J by 6 bases, 13 bases remained unmatched. Germline loops: CDR1 DFQATT, CDR2 SNEGSKA (reference sequence).

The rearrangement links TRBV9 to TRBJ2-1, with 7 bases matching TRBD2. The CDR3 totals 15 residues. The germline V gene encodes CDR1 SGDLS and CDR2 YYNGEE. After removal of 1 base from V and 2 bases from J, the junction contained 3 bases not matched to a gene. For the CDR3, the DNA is TGTGCCAGCAGCGTATTGGGAGGGACCTACAATGAGCAGTTCTTC. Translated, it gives CASSVLGGTYNEQFF.

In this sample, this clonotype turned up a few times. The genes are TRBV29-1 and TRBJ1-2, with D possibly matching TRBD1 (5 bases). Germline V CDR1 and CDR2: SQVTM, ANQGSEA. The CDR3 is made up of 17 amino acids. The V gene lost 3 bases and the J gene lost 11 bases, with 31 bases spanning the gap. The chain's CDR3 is CSVDGRDHDRFIPLYTF. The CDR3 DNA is TGCAGCGTTGACGGCCGGGACCACGATAGGTTTATACCCCTTTACACCTTC.

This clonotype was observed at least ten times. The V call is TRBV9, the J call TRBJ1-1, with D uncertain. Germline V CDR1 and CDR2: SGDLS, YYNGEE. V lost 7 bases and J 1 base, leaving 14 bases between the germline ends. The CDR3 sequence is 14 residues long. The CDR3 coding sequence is TGTGCCAGCGCAAACAAGTGGGAGAACACTGAAGCTTTCTTT. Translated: CASANKWENTEAFF.

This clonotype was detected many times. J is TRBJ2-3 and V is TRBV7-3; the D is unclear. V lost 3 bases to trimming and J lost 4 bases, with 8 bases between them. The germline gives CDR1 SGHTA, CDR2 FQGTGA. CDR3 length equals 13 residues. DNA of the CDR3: TGTGCCAGCAGCTTCTACTTCGCAGATACGCAGTATTTT. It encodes CASSFYFADTQYF. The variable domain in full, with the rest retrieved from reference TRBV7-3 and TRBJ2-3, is GAGVSQTPSNKVTEKGKYVELRCDPISGHTALYWYRQSLGQGPEFLIYFQGTGAADDSGLPNDRFFAVRPEGSVSTLKIQRTERGDSAVYLCASSFYFADTQYFGPGTRLTVL.

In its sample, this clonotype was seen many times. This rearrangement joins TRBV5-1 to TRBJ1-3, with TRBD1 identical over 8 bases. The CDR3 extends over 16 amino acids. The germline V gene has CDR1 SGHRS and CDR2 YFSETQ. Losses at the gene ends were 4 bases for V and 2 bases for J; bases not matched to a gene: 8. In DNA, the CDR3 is TGCGCCAGCAGCCCCACGGGGACAGGCGCTGGAAACACCATATATTTT. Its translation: CASSPTGTGAGNTIYF.

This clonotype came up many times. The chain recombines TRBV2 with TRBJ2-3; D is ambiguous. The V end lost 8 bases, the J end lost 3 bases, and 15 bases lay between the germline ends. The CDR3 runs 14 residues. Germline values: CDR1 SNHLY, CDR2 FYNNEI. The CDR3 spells CASRFRSRTDTQYF. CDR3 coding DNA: TGTGCCAGCCGCTTTCGTAGCAGGACAGATACGCAGTATTTT.